These 27 T cell receptor beta chains were sequenced from one sample in a study of molecular identifiers for immune sequencing clone quantification. TCRdb itself ran the PCR reads through MiXCR, one entry per CDR3 protein. The repertoire holds about half a million distinct CDR3 sequences, with about 22% as singletons. The material sequenced was naive CD8+ T cells from blood, with Jurkat cell RNA spiked in. Subset in this sample: FACS-sorted CD8+CD4-CCR7+CD45RA+ naive T cells. These receptors all come from a human donor in good health. Some libraries in this study had Jurkat cell RNA spiked in.

This clonotype is a singleton in its sample. This may stem from a read error, because a much larger clone lies one nucleotide away. The V call is TRBV12-5, the J call TRBJ2-5; the D is unclear. Germline CDR1 reads LGHNT; CDR2 reads FRNRAP. CDR3 length: 14 residues. The CDR3 protein is CASGLSTHQGTQYF. DNA of the CDR3: TGTGCTAGTGGTTTGAGTACGCACCAAGGGACCCAGTACTTC.

This clonotype turned up a few times. The genes are TRBV7-9 and TRBJ1-2; no clear D gene. This CDR3 is built from 15 residues. Per the germline V gene, CDR1 is SEHNR and CDR2 is FQNEAQ (reference sequence). V lost 5 bases and J 8 bases, leaving 21 bases between the germline ends. CDR3 DNA: TGTGCCAGCAGCAGCACGGACTCGTTTGAGGTCGGCTACACCTTC. Amino acid sequence: CASSSTDSFEVGYTF.

This clonotype has ten or more counts. The chain carries TRBV6-5 and TRBJ1-1; TRBD1 agrees at 7 bases. The CDR3 sequence is 17 residues long. Germline V lookup: CDR1 MNHEY, CDR2 SVGAGI. Unmatched junction bases numbered 16, after V lost 2 bases and J lost 7 bases. The chain's CDR3 is CASSYQPSQGVGNEAFF. CDR3 sequence (DNA): TGTGCCAGCAGTTACCAACCCTCGCAGGGGGTAGGGAATGAAGCTTTCTTT.

There are many counts of this clonotype. The J gene is TRBJ2-1, the V gene TRBV29-1; unclear D gene. Germline lookup yields CDR1 SQVTM and CDR2 ANQGSEA. This CDR3 comprises 14 residues. Between the trimmed V and J ends, which lost 7 bases and 0 bases, there was a span of 13 bases. The CDR3 region has the DNA TGCAGCGGTACTGGGATTTCCTCCTACAATGAGCAGTTCTTC. Translation: CSGTGISSYNEQFF.

This clonotype was seen a few times. This rearrangement joins TRBV30 to TRBJ1-1; 9 bases are a match to TRBD1. There are 13 residues in the CDR3. Germline V gene sequence: CDR1 GTSNPN, CDR2 SVGIG (reference sequence). V shed 4 bases, J shed 6 bases, and the junction held 6 bases outside the gene matches. The CDR3 coding sequence is TGTGCCTGGACACAGGGGGCGGGCGCTGAAGCTTTCTTT. This codes for CAWTQGAGAEAFF.

This clonotype was detected ten times or more. The chain couples TRBV6-5 to TRBJ1-5; D gene ambiguous. V dropped 0 bases and J dropped 1 base, with 13 bases sitting between them. CDR1 is MNHEY and CDR2 is SVGAGI in the germline V gene. There are 17 residues in the CDR3. The CDR3 loop reads CASSYSTRRISNQPQHF. DNA of the CDR3: TGTGCCAGCAGTTACTCGACCCGGCGCATCAGCAATCAGCCCCAGCATTTT.

In the case of this clonotype: This may stem from a read error, because a much larger clone lies one nucleotide away. This chain links TRBV20-1 with TRBJ2-3, with D perhaps matching TRBD1 or TRBD2 (7 bases each). This CDR3 is built from 15 residues. CDR1 is DFQATT and CDR2 is SNEGSKA in the germline V gene (reference sequence). Here the CDR3 DNA reads TGCAGTGCTTTAGGGAGGGACAGACACACAGATACGCAGTGTTTT. This sequence encodes CSALGRDRHTDTQCF.

This clonotype turned up a few times. V is TRBV7-9 and J is TRBJ1-1, with D possibly being TRBD1 (5 bases). CDR3 length equals 16 residues. Trimming stripped 1 base from V and 4 bases from J, with 16 bases between. Germline CDR1 and CDR2: SEHNR and FQNEAQ (reference sequence). The CDR3 loop reads CASSLGGRGMGTEAFF. The DNA of the CDR3 is TGTGCCAGCAGCTTAGGGGGACGGGGTATGGGCACTGAAGCTTTCTTT.

This clonotype was seen a handful of times. The V and J genes are TRBV20-1 and TRBJ1-4; D unresolved. Germline assignment: CDR1 DFQATT and CDR2 SNEGSKA (reference sequence). The CDR3 covers 11 residues. Deletions cut 7 bases from V and 8 bases from J, with 11 bases between. CDR3 sequence reads: CSGQEGEKLFF. As DNA, the CDR3 is TGCAGTGGGCAGGAAGGAGAAAAACTGTTTTTT.

This clonotype showed up many times. CDR3 sequence: CASSLGDSYTGELFF. CDR3 bases: TGCGCCAGCAGCCTAGGGGACAGCTACACCGGGGAGCTGTTTTTT. The J gene is TRBJ2-2, the V gene TRBV5-1; TRBD1 agrees at 7 bases. The trim removed 4 bases at V and 3 bases at J, leaving 6 bases unmatched. The CDR3 has 15 residues. Germline CDR1 is SGHRS and CDR2 is YFSETQ.

This chain links TRBV19 with TRBJ2-7; D not certain. The V gene's germline CDR1 is LNHDA and CDR2 SQIVND (reference sequence). This CDR3 is 13 amino acids long. With 6 bases removed from V and 3 bases from J, the gap between germline ends came to 12 bases. This chain's CDR3 is CASSWNLLYEQYF. Here the CDR3 DNA reads TGTGCCAGTAGCTGGAACCTCCTCTACGAGCAGTACTTC.

The V call is TRBV29-1, the J call TRBJ2-7, with D unclear. The germline V gene encodes CDR1 SQVTM and CDR2 ANQGSEA. The CDR3 is made up of 14 amino acids. V was trimmed by 4 bases and J by 5 bases, leaving 18 bases between them. This CDR3 reads CSVATDLQGHEQYF. The CDR3 nucleotides read TGCAGCGTTGCGACTGATTTACAAGGCCACGAGCAGTACTTC.

The table lists this clonotype with many counts. This chain links TRBV28 with TRBJ2-3; 10 nucleotides align to TRBD2. V lost 4 bases to trimming and J lost 2 bases; unmatched junction nucleotides: 12. CDR1 MDHEN and CDR2 SYDVKM come from the germline V gene. This CDR3 region has 18 residues. CDR3 protein: CASSSPGLAGEDTDTQYF. CDR3 DNA sequence: TGTGCCAGCAGTTCACCTGGGCTAGCGGGAGAGGACACAGATACGCAGTATTTT. Based on the CDR3 plus reference TRBV28 and TRBJ2-3, the full variable domain is DVKVTQSSRYLVKRTGEKVFLECVQDMDHENMFWYRQDPGLGLRLIYFSYDVKMKEKGDIPEGYSVSREKKERFSLILESASTNQTSMYLCASSSPGLAGEDTDTQYFGPGTRLTVL.

Ten or more counts support this clonotype. The chain employs TRBV7-8 and TRBJ2-7, with TRBD2 matching 15 bases. There are 17 residues in the CDR3. V gave up 5 bases and J gave up 6 bases; unmatched junction bases: 11. Germline CDR1 SGHVS, CDR2 FQNEAQ. In DNA, the CDR3 is TGTGCCAGCAGCGCCCAAACGGGACTAGCGGGGGGTGTCGAGCAGTACTTC. Protein: CASSAQTGLAGGVEQYF.

The table lists this clonotype with a few counts. The V and J genes are TRBV5-8 and TRBJ1-1; tentatively, D is TRBD1 (5 bases). The CDR3 runs to 15 residues. V gave up 0 bases and J gave up 0 bases, with 9 bases separating them. Germline V gene data show CDR1 as SGHTS and CDR2 as YDEGEE. CDR3 DNA: TGTGCCAGCAGCTTGGGTGACAGCTTGAACACTGAAGCTTTCTTT. It translates to CASSLGDSLNTEAFF.

V gene TRBV27 combines with J gene TRBJ1-5; 7 nucleotides match TRBD1. Unmatched junction bases numbered 3, after V lost 0 bases and J lost 4 bases. This CDR3 spans 15 amino acids. CDR1 is MNHEY, CDR2 SMNVEV, per germline (reference sequence). CDR3 nucleotide sequence: TGTGCCAGCAGTTTATCAGGACAGGCTAATCAGCCCCAGCATTTT. Its protein product is CASSLSGQANQPQHF.

This clonotype has a handful of counts. The rearrangement joins TRBV7-9 to TRBJ2-5; D gene uncertain. CDR1 SEHNR and CDR2 FQNEAQ come from the germline V gene (reference sequence). V was clipped by 5 bases and J by 0 bases, with 10 bases between them. The CDR3 spans 14 residues. CDR3 DNA sequence: TGTGCCAGCAGCCCGGCGCTTGACCAAGAGACCCAGTACTTC. This translates into CASSPALDQETQYF.

Points on this clonotype: A much bigger clone sits one base away, suggesting this may be a read error. The chain employs TRBV29-1 and TRBJ2-7, with 8 bases aligning to TRBD2. The CDR3 runs to 15 residues. Germline V gene sequence: CDR1 SQVTM, CDR2 ANQGSEA. CDR3 in amino acids: CSVEAREGQLYERYF. The CDR3 nucleotides read TGCAGCGTTGAAGCTCGGGAGGGACAACTCTACGAGCGGTACTTC.

This clonotype has a handful of counts. The rearrangement joins TRBV5-4 to TRBJ1-2; 8 bases are shared with TRBD1. From germline, CDR1 is SGHNT and CDR2 YYREEE (reference sequence). The CDR3 consists of 15 residues. V shed 3 bases, J shed 6 bases, and the junction held 10 bases outside the gene matches. CDR3 DNA: TGTGCCAGCAGCTCTCCAGGGGGCGTTGGAAATGGCTACACCTTC. Amino acid sequence: CASSSPGGVGNGYTF.

This clonotype was observed many times. This sequence joins TRBV7-3 and TRBJ2-1, with 8 positions matching TRBD2. The V gene end was trimmed by 5 bases and the J gene end by 3 bases; junction bases not matched to a gene: 6. CDR3 length: 15 residues. Germline V lookup: CDR1 SGHTA, CDR2 FQGTGA. The CDR3 protein is CASSLYGTSYNEQFF. The CDR3 DNA is TGTGCCAGCAGCCTTTACGGGACTAGCTACAATGAGCAGTTCTTC.

The sample holds one count of this clonotype. The conserved phenylalanine or tryptophan normally closing the CDR3 is absent here, so this likely arose from a read error. The gene calls are TRBV7-6 and TRBJ2-1; D not resolved. This CDR3 is 16 amino acids long. V was trimmed by 2 bases and J by 0 bases, leaving 11 bases between them. Germline CDR1 is SGHVS and CDR2 is FNYEAQ. In DNA, the CDR3 is TGTGCCAGCAGCTTATCCAACCCGAGCTCCTACAATGAGCAGTTCTCC. It encodes CASSLSNPSSYNEQFS.

This clonotype has a handful of counts. The chain uses TRBV6-1 and TRBJ1-5; no definite D call. From germline, CDR1 is MNHNS and CDR2 SASEGT. V was clipped by 4 bases and J by 15 bases, with 13 bases between them. The CDR3 covers 11 residues. This CDR3 is CASSGPEPPHF. DNA of the CDR3: TGTGCCAGCAGTGGCCCGGAGCCTCCGCATTTT.

This clonotype has a count of ten or more. The gene calls are TRBV5-4 and TRBJ2-7; possibly TRBD2 for D (6 bases). The CDR3 loop spans 16 amino acids. CDR1 is SGHNT and CDR2 is YYREEE in the germline V gene (reference sequence). V was trimmed by 0 bases and J by 0 bases, leaving 13 bases between them. This chain's CDR3 is CASSLAASASSYEQYF. Written as DNA, the CDR3 is TGTGCCAGCAGCTTGGCTGCTAGCGCGAGCTCCTACGAGCAGTACTTC.

Remarks on this clonotype: A much more abundant neighbour one base away suggests this may be a read error. Lacking the conserved final phenylalanine or tryptophan, this CDR3 likely reflects a read error. The gene calls are TRBV6-5 and TRBJ2-7; D possibly uses TRBD1 or TRBD2 (5 bases each). The CDR3 runs to 13 residues. Germline V gene lookup returns CDR1 MNHEY and CDR2 SVGAGI. Trimming cost V 2 bases and J 7 bases, with 12 bases left between them. The CDR3: CASSYGTTREQYL. The CDR3 bases are TGTGCCAGCAGTTACGGGACCACCCGGGAGCAGTACCTC.

This clonotype was recorded at least ten times. The gene calls are TRBV4-3 and TRBJ2-1; TRBD2 matches 9 bases. The CDR3 consists of 15 residues. V lost 3 bases to trimming and J lost 6 bases; unmatched junction nucleotides: 6. Looked up from germline, CDR1 is LGHNA and CDR2 is YSLEER. The CDR3: CASSHRLAAFNEQFF. CDR3 coding DNA: TGCGCCAGCAGCCATAGACTAGCGGCCTTCAATGAGCAGTTCTTC.

In its sample, this clonotype was seen many times. The genes are TRBV27 and TRBJ2-1; D remains unclear. This CDR3 is 13 amino acids long. Trimming stripped 8 bases from V and 4 bases from J, with 12 bases between. CDR1 is MNHEY and CDR2 is SMNVEV in the germline V gene (reference sequence). The CDR3 here is CASSLSDYNEQFF. In DNA form, the CDR3 reads TGTGCCAGCTCACTGTCGGATTACAATGAGCAGTTCTTC.

In this sample, this clonotype turned up many times. The chain couples TRBV25-1 to TRBJ2-7, with D unresolved. Germline V gene sequence: CDR1 MGHDK, CDR2 SYGVNS. The V and J ends lost 0 bases and 9 bases respectively, with 6 bases between them. The CDR3 has 11 amino acids. In DNA form, the CDR3 reads TGTGCCAGCAGTGAATACGGTTGGCAGTACTTC. Residues: CASSEYGWQYF.